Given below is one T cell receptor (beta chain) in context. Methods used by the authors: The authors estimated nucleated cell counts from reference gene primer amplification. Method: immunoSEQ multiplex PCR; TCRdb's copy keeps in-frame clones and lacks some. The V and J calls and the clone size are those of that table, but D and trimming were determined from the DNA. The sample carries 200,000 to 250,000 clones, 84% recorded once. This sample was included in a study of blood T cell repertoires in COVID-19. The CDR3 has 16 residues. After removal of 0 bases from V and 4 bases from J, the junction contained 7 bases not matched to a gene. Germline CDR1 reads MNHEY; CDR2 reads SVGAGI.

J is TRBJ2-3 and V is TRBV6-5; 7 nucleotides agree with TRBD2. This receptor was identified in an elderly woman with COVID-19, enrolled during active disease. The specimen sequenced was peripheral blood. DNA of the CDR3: TGTGCCAGCAGTTACTCCACTAGCGATGTTCCAGATACGCAGTATTTT. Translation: CASSYSTSDVPDTQYF.